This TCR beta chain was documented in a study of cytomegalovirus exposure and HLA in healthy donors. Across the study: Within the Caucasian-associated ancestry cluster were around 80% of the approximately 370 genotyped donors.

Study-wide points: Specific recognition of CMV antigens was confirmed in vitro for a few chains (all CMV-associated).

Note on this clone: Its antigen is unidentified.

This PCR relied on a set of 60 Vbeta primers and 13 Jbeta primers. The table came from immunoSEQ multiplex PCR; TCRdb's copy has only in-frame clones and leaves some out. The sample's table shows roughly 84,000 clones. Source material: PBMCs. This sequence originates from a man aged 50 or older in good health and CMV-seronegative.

CDR3 sequence: CASSGRLAGTEQYF. CDR3 coding DNA: TGTGCCAGCAGCGGACGACTAGCGGGGACCGAGCAGTACTTC. The chain employs TRBV5-5 and TRBJ2-7, with 11 bases identical to TRBD2. CDR1 and CDR2 from the germline V gene are SGHKS and YYEKEE (reference sequence). This CDR3 comprises 14 residues. The V segment lost 4 bases and the J segment 6 bases; nucleotides outside the gene matches: 6. The full variable domain, completed using reference TRBV5-5 and TRBJ2-7, is DAGVTQSPTHLIKTRGQQVTLRCSPISGHKSVSWYQQVLGQGPQFIFQYYEKEERGRGNFPDRFSARQFPNYSSELNVNALLLGDSALYLCASSGRLAGTEQYFGPGTRLTVT.